The 5 T cell receptor beta chains given below trace back to one sample, sequenced in a study of T cell responses to AZD1222 COVID-19 vaccine. The assay was immunoSEQ multiplex PCR, and TCRdb's table has in-frame clones only and misses some. Of over 150,000 clones listed, roughly 90% are singletons. Material: peripheral blood, obtained on day 0 of MenACWY control vaccination. The source of these receptors is an adult in good health.

The V and J genes are TRBV2 and TRBJ2-1; D might be TRBD1 or TRBD2, each matching 5 bases. This CDR3 comprises 15 residues. Germline CDR1 is SNHLY and CDR2 is FYNNEI. The V and J ends lost 6 bases and 4 bases respectively, with 16 bases between them. The CDR3 nucleotides are TGTGCCAGCAGGGGACGCCGGAGAGAATACAATGAGCAGTTCTTC. Its protein product is CASRGRRREYNEQFF.

This chain joins TRBV27 and TRBJ2-3; D gene unclear. CDR1 MNHEY and CDR2 SMNVEV come from the germline V gene (reference sequence). The CDR3 extends over 18 amino acids. The ends were cut back, 2 bases at V and 6 bases at J, with 24 bases in the middle. The CDR3 DNA reads TGTGCCAGCAGTTTAAGGCGTAAGGGATCTTGGGATGCGGATACGCAGTATTTT. It encodes CASSLRRKGSWDADTQYF.

The chain carries TRBV12-3 or TRBV12-4 and TRBJ1-1; D possibly corresponds to TRBD1 (6 bases). V lost 10 bases and J lost 3, with 12 bases in between. The length of the CDR3 is 12 residues. CDR3 residues: CAIGGGYTEAFF. The CDR3 coding sequence is TGTGCCATCGGGGGCGGTTACACTGAAGCTTTCTTT.

This chain joins TRBV12-1 and TRBJ1-1; the table assigns TRBD1, which was not confirmed against the DNA. TRBV12-1 is noted as a pseudogene. The CDR3 length is 13 residues. In DNA, the CDR3 is TGTGCCAGCAGCCCCCCAGGGCACACTGAAGCTTTCTTT. It translates to CASSPPGHTEAFF.

This clone was seen just once. The chain employs TRBV15 and TRBJ1-5; tentatively, D is TRBD1 (6 bases). With 1 base removed from V and 6 bases from J, the gap between germline ends came to 10 bases. The CDR3 is 14 residues long. CDR1 LNHNV and CDR2 YYDKDF come from the germline V gene (reference sequence). DNA for the CDR3: TGTGCCACCAGCAGAGGGGGGGGCTTTCAGCCCCAGCATTTT. It is translated as CATSRGGGFQPQHF.